One sample yielded the 32 T cell receptor beta chains listed below, sequenced in a study of blood T cell repertoires in COVID-19. Repertoires were generated with immunoSEQ multiplex PCR, while TCRdb's copy carries only in-frame clones and drops some. The sample includes about 140,000 clones, 65% to 90% of them seen just once. The sample consisted of peripheral blood. These receptors were obtained from a man aged 50 or older with acute or convalescent COVID-19.

V and J are TRBV27 and TRBJ1-4, with unresolved D. Germline CDR1 and CDR2: MNHEY and SMNVEV (reference sequence). V was trimmed by 0 bases and J by 8 bases, leaving 7 bases between them. The CDR3 contains 13 residues. CDR3 loop: CASSLSTGEKLFF. In DNA, the CDR3 is TGTGCCAGCAGTTTATCGACGGGGGAAAAACTGTTTTTT.

This chain links TRBV14 with TRBJ1-4; 7 bases match TRBD1. The length of the CDR3 is 15 residues. After removal of 1 base from V and 6 bases from J, the junction contained 5 bases not matched to a gene. Germline V gene lookup returns CDR1 SGHDN and CDR2 FVKESK. CDR3 nucleotide sequence: TGTGCCAGCAGCCAAGTGAGGGGGCAGGATGAAAAACTGTTTTTT. Its translation: CASSQVRGQDEKLFF.

V usage is TRBV6-4 and J usage is TRBJ2-3; the D gene is possibly TRBD2 (6 bases). V was shortened by 6 bases and J by 1 base, with 8 bases between the two germline ends. This CDR3 has 13 residues. Germline V gene lookup returns CDR1 MRHNA and CDR2 SNTAGT. In DNA form, the CDR3 reads TGTGCCAGCAGCGGGAGCGGCACAGATACGCAGTATTTT. This encodes CASSGSGTDTQYF.

The chain recombines TRBV5-5 with TRBJ2-5, with 8 bases aligning to TRBD1. Germline-derived CDR1 and CDR2 are SGHKS and YYEKEE (reference sequence). The CDR3 has 15 amino acids. J was trimmed by 4 bases and V by 0 bases; bases with no gene match: 5. For the CDR3, the DNA is TGTGCCAGCAGCTTGGGACAGGGGTTCGGAGAGACCCAGTACTTC. This translates into CASSLGQGFGETQYF.

The J gene is TRBJ1-2, the V gene TRBV28; D is unresolved. Germline V gene lookup returns CDR1 MDHEN and CDR2 SYDVKM. The CDR3 spans 13 residues. Trimming removed 3 bases at V and 4 bases at J, with 9 bases between. CDR3 protein: CASSFGQFYGYTF. The CDR3 DNA follows: TGTGCCAGCAGTTTTGGGCAGTTCTATGGCTACACCTTC.

This chain uses TRBV11-3 with TRBJ2-7, with D maybe TRBD1 (5 bases). Trimming took 5 bases from V and 0 from J, leaving 14 bases between them. Germline V gives CDR1 SGHNT, CDR2 YENEEA. The CDR3 spans 15 residues. The CDR3 reads CASSPGRPLSYEQYF. Written as DNA, the CDR3 is TGTGCCAGCAGCCCAGGGCGACCCCTCTCCTACGAGCAGTACTTC.

The V and J genes are TRBV7-6 and TRBJ2-2; 7 nucleotides match TRBD2. Unmatched junction bases numbered 8, after V lost 1 base and J lost 9 bases. The V gene's germline CDR1 is SGHVS and CDR2 FNYEAQ. The CDR3 loop spans 15 amino acids. The CDR3 spells CASSLGASGKRELFF. In DNA form, the CDR3 reads TGTGCCAGCAGCTTAGGGGCTAGCGGAAAGAGGGAGCTGTTTTTT.

This chain joins TRBV28 and TRBJ2-1; 12 nucleotides line up with TRBD2. The V and J ends lost 7 bases and 8 bases, in that order; junction bases with no gene match: 9. The CDR3 consists of 15 residues. Germline CDR1 is MDHEN and CDR2 is SYDVKM. In nucleotides, the CDR3 is TGTGCCAGCACCGCTAGCGGGAGGGCCAGGGATGAGCAGTTCTTC. As protein: CASTASGRARDEQFF.

V gene TRBV19 combines with J gene TRBJ2-3; no reliable D call. The CDR3 runs 12 residues. The germline V and J ends were trimmed by 3 bases and 5 bases, with 6 bases remaining between them. Germline values: CDR1 LNHDA, CDR2 SQIVND (reference sequence). The DNA of the CDR3 is TGTGCCAGTAGTATTGGAGTAGATACGCAGTATTTT. Translating gives CASSIGVDTQYF.

The gene calls are TRBV5-4 and TRBJ2-1, with a weak D call TRBD2 (7 bases). The CDR3 contains 16 residues. Germline CDR1 is SGHNT and CDR2 is YYREEE (reference sequence). Trimming left V 2 bases short and J 1 base short, with 13 bases between. This CDR3 reads CASSFERDTSYNEQFF. DNA for the CDR3: TGTGCCAGCAGCTTCGAGCGGGACACATCCTACAATGAGCAGTTCTTC.

The CDR3 is CASSTPSGRLGQFF. The DNA for the CDR3 is TGTGCCAGCAGTACGCCTAGCGGGAGGTTAGGGCAGTTCTTC. This chain joins TRBV27 and TRBJ2-1; the match to TRBD2 covers 11 bases. Germline CDR1 MNHEY, CDR2 SMNVEV (reference sequence). Trimming at V came to 5 bases and at J to 12 bases, leaving 9 bases not matched to a gene. The CDR3 contains 14 residues.

V usage is TRBV9 and J usage is TRBJ2-3; D not resolved. Germline V gives CDR1 SGDLS, CDR2 YYNGEE. V lost 0 bases to trimming and J lost 3 bases, with 11 bases between them. This CDR3 is built from 15 residues. The CDR3 sequence is CASSVGNSFTDTQYF. CDR3 bases: TGTGCCAGCAGCGTAGGGAATAGCTTTACAGATACGCAGTATTTT.

In this sample, this clone turned up a few times. Here the CDR3 reads CASSLDLYEQYF. CDR3 bases: TGTGCCAGCAGTTTGGACTTGTACGAGCAGTACTTC. This chain uses TRBV28 with TRBJ2-7; possibly TRBD2 for D (5 bases). The CDR3 runs to 12 residues. Germline CDR1 and CDR2: MDHEN and SYDVKM. V lost 3 bases, J lost 4 bases, and 7 bases lay in between. Full variable domain (rest looked up from reference TRBV28 and TRBJ2-7): DVKVTQSSRYLVKRTGEKVFLECVQDMDHENMFWYRQDPGLGLRLIYFSYDVKMKEKGDIPEGYSVSREKKERFSLILESASTNQTSMYLCASSLDLYEQYFGPGTRLTVT.

As DNA, the CDR3 is TGTGCCAGCAGTTCATTAGATCCTACCTATAATTCACCCCTCCACTTT. It is translated as CASSSLDPTYNSPLHF. This chain connects TRBV6-5 to TRBJ1-6, with D unresolved. This CDR3 region has 16 residues. V was cut by 4 bases and J by 2 bases, with 12 bases left in between. Germline CDR1 reads MNHEY; CDR2 reads SVGAGI.

The chain combines TRBV6-5 with TRBJ2-7; 9 bases are a match to TRBD1. In germline, CDR1 is MNHEY, CDR2 SVGAGI. V lost 5 bases to trimming and J lost 5 bases; unmatched junction nucleotides: 4. The CDR3 is made up of 13 amino acids. DNA for the CDR3: TGTGCCAGCAGTCGGACAGGGGTGCACGAGCAGTACTTC. Protein sequence: CASSRTGVHEQYF.

The chain has TRBV5-1 and TRBJ1-6, with 7 bases fitting TRBD1. This CDR3 region has 15 residues. CDR1 and CDR2 (germline): SGHRS, YFSETQ. The J segment lost 7 bases and the V segment lost 5 bases, leaving 9 bases of the junction unmatched. The CDR3 bases are TGCGCCAGCAGTACTCTCGGGACAGAGAATTCACCCCTCCACTTT. Encoded protein: CASSTLGTENSPLHF. Combining the CDR3 with reference TRBV5-1 and TRBJ1-6 gives the whole variable domain KAGVTQTPRYLIKTRGQQVTLSCSPISGHRSVSWYQQTPGQGLQFLFEYFSETQRNKGNFPGRFSGRQFSNSRSEMNVSTLELGDSALYLCASSTLGTENSPLHFGNGTRLTVT.

This chain joins TRBV6-5 and TRBJ1-1; D unresolved. V was trimmed by 7 bases and J by 4 bases, leaving 16 bases between them. The CDR3 is 14 residues long. The germline V gene has CDR1 MNHEY and CDR2 SVGAGI. CDR3: CASNFRRDGTEAFF. The CDR3 DNA sequence: TGTGCCAGCAACTTCAGGAGGGATGGCACTGAAGCTTTCTTT.

V and J are TRBV18 and TRBJ1-2; D is undetermined. Germline CDR1 reads KGHSH; CDR2 reads LQKENI. V lost 0 bases to trimming and J lost 3 bases, with 8 bases between them. The CDR3 loop spans 14 amino acids. This CDR3 is CASSPPLGDYGYTF. The DNA for the CDR3 is TGTGCCAGCTCACCACCGCTAGGTGACTATGGCTACACCTTC.

The J gene is TRBJ2-5, the V gene TRBV12-5; no definite D call. CDR3 length equals 13 residues. The germline gives CDR1 LGHNT, CDR2 FRNRAP. Trimming cost V 1 base and J 1 base, with 4 bases left between them. The CDR3 bases are TGTGCTAGTGGTTTGGGGGCCCAAGAGACCCAGTACTTC. Translated: CASGLGAQETQYF.

J is TRBJ1-2 and V is TRBV27; D is possibly TRBD1 (6 bases). Per the germline V gene, CDR1 is MNHEY and CDR2 is SMNVEV (reference sequence). This CDR3 has 14 amino acids. V was clipped by 3 bases and J by 4 bases, with 12 bases between them. The CDR3 is CASSFSGGSYGYTF. CDR3 DNA sequence: TGTGCCAGCAGTTTCTCGGGGGGCAGCTATGGCTACACCTTC.

The chain has TRBV5-1 and TRBJ1-2; D remains ambiguous. Trimming removed 0 bases at V and 0 bases at J, with 6 bases between. Germline lookup yields CDR1 SGHRS and CDR2 YFSETQ. The CDR3 consists of 14 residues. The CDR3: CASSLDGTNYGYTF. In DNA form, the CDR3 reads TGCGCCAGCAGCTTGGACGGGACTAACTATGGCTACACCTTC.

The chain combines TRBV28 with TRBJ1-2; D is undetermined. Germline V gene data show CDR1 as MDHEN and CDR2 as SYDVKM. V dropped 6 bases and J dropped 6 bases, with 23 bases sitting between them. The CDR3 runs to 16 residues. CDR3 coding DNA: TGTGCCAGCAGACGGCCCCAGAGGGATGTAGTAGATGGCTACACCTTC. This encodes CASRRPQRDVVDGYTF.

The V and J genes are TRBV30 and TRBJ1-2; D gene ambiguous. CDR1 and CDR2 from the germline V gene are GTSNPN and SVGIG (reference sequence). This CDR3 is 15 amino acids long. V was trimmed by 6 bases and J by 1 base, leaving 18 bases between them. DNA for the CDR3: TGTGCCTGCCCCCAGAGACAAGCCCTTAACTATGGCTACACCTTC. Its protein is CACPQRQALNYGYTF.

There are a few counts of this clone. The CDR3 DNA reads as TGTGCCAGTATCACTACCGGGACAGGGGGATTTGGCACCATATATTTT. Translating it yields CASITTGTGGFGTIYF. The rearrangement links TRBV19 to TRBJ1-3; the match to TRBD1 covers 11 bases. Germline V CDR1 and CDR2: LNHDA, SQIVND (reference sequence). The J segment lost 9 bases and the V segment lost 7 bases, leaving 14 bases of the junction unmatched. The CDR3 loop spans 16 amino acids.

V usage is TRBV11-2 and J usage is TRBJ2-7, with TRBD2 as a possible D gene (5 bases). This CDR3 has 12 residues. Germline V gives CDR1 SGHAT, CDR2 FQNNGV. V lost 5 bases, J lost 6 bases, and 11 bases lay in between. CDR3 amino acids: CASSLVGSEQYF. The CDR3 DNA reads as TGTGCCAGCAGCCTGGTGGGGAGCGAGCAGTACTTC.

This chain joins TRBV6-5 and TRBJ1-2; D not resolved. Germline lookup yields CDR1 MNHEY and CDR2 SVGAGI. This CDR3 contains 11 residues. V dropped 7 bases and J dropped 4 bases, with 7 bases sitting between them. The CDR3 DNA follows: TGTGCCAGCAACCCAGGCTATGGCTACACCTTC. This gives the protein CASNPGYGYTF.

The chain links TRBV5-1 to TRBJ1-1, with unresolved D. Trimming shortened V by 0 bases and J by 2 bases, and 20 bases separated the two germline ends. The CDR3 totals 18 residues. Germline CDR1 reads SGHRS; CDR2 reads YFSETQ. CDR3 nucleotides: TGCGCCAGCAGCTTGGGTATTTTTCGGGTTCCGGGTAACACTGAAGCTTTCTTT. Its translation: CASSLGIFRVPGNTEAFF. The full variable domain, with the rest looked up from reference TRBV5-1 and TRBJ1-1, is KAGVTQTPRYLIKTRGQQVTLSCSPISGHRSVSWYQQTPGQGLQFLFEYFSETQRNKGNFPGRFSGRQFSNSRSEMNVSTLELGDSALYLCASSLGIFRVPGNTEAFFGQGTRLTVV.

The V and J genes are TRBV2 and TRBJ2-1; D gene unclear. V lost 2 bases and J lost 0, with 8 bases in between. Germline V CDR1 and CDR2: SNHLY, FYNNEI. This CDR3 region has 15 residues. The CDR3 reads CASSELGPSYNEQFF. For the CDR3, the DNA is TGTGCCAGCAGTGAACTAGGCCCCTCCTACAATGAGCAGTTCTTC.

This clone was seen a handful of times. J is TRBJ2-2 and V is TRBV10-1, with D maybe TRBD2 (7 bases). The CDR3 runs to 16 residues. V was clipped by 3 bases and J by 7 bases, with 18 bases between them. The germline gives CDR1 WNHNN, CDR2 SYGVQD (reference sequence). The CDR3 nucleotides read TGCGCCAGCAGTGACCCCGTGGGAGGGGGACACGGGGAGCTGTTTTTT. Protein: CASSDPVGGGHGELFF.

This clone was found a few times. The chain employs TRBV28 and TRBJ2-5, with 9 bases aligning to TRBD2. Germline V gene sequence: CDR1 MDHEN, CDR2 SYDVKM. CDR3 length: 14 amino acids. The CDR3 spells CGASGAVNQETQYF. The CDR3 region has the DNA TGTGGGGCTAGCGGGGCGGTAAACCAAGAGACCCAGTACTTC.

This clone showed up just once. The chain couples TRBV24-1 to TRBJ2-2; 7 positions agree with TRBD1. From germline, CDR1 is KGHDR and CDR2 SFDVKD. Losses at the gene ends were 0 bases for V and 5 bases for J; bases not matched to a gene: 2. The CDR3 has 15 residues. CDR3 nucleotide sequence: TGTGCCACCAGTGATTTGGGCAGGGGGACCGGGGAGCTGTTTTTT. Translation gives CATSDLGRGTGELFF.

The CDR3 DNA sequence: TGTGCCAGCAGTTACTCCGGGGGGACGAACACCGGGGAGCTGTTTTTT. This translates into CASSYSGGTNTGELFF. This sequence joins TRBV6-5 and TRBJ2-2; TRBD2 matches at 7 bases. V lost 0 bases and J lost 0; bases outside the gene matches: 1. This CDR3 region has 16 residues. The germline CDR1 and CDR2 sequences are MNHEY and SVGAGI.